This T cell receptor (beta chain) was observed in a study of blood T cell repertoires in COVID-19 (dated by TCRdb to the early 2020s). Background for the entire study: The collaborator samples originated in the United States, Italy and Spain and spanned the acute and convalescent phases of COVID-19. The samples were drawn from two sources: the first 160 participants of the ongoing ImmuneRACE study, and 1,254 subjects contributed by 6 global collaborators. Nearly every sample came with metadata listing a de-identified subject ID, COVID-19 status, age in years and sex. A freely available public database, intended as a resource for researchers studying the immune response to SARS-CoV-2, is where the repertoires were released. Deeply sampled blood TCRbeta repertoires from subjects exposed to, actively infected with, or recovered from COVID-19 were included in the dataset. Where HLA class I and class II types were available, the types were taken from metadata supplied by the sample provider, not from assay-based typing. The prospective study material was composed of cDNA or gDNA derived from T cells, B-cell-depleted T cells, or PBMCs. General findings and caveats noted by the study authors: Clinical and demographic metadata were provided uncurated, with the amount varying by source and participant.

The immunoSEQ Assay, a bias-controlled multiplex PCR, was used to amplify TCRbeta CDR3 regions from genomic DNA. Processing in the source paper ran as follows. Nucleated cell counts per sample were estimated from amplification of reference gene primers within the assay. To quantify the absolute abundance of each unique TCRbeta CDR3 rearrangement, sequence reads were collapsed and filtered. For each sample, productive Simpson clonality was calculated by taking the square root of Simpson's diversity index across productive rearrangements. TCRdb stores this immuneACCESS table with in-frame sequences only. Part of the clones is absent; in the studies checked, under half of the shortfall reflects unresolved V genes, and no reason is known for the rest. V, J and clone size derive from that table, while D and trimming were established from the DNA sequence. This sample gives over 200,000 clones in total; over 75% of them show up just once. The ten largest make up around 16% of the sample.

The germline V gene encodes CDR1 MGHRA and CDR2 YSYEKL. V gives up 0 bases and J gives up 0 bases, and the segment between their germline ends measures 12 bases. From cysteine to phenylalanine, the CDR3 is 17 amino acids long. Left in the record is the CDR3 DNA by itself, 51 bases read in frame from the first base. In the prospective study, participants were roughly 18 to 100 years old, resided in fewer than 25 geographic areas of the United States, and were enrolled through a virtual design. In the prospective study, cohorts were assigned on the basis of participant-reported clinical history obtained from a screening survey and a study questionnaire. Recovered participants in ImmuneRACE Cohort 3 were defined as having two consecutive negative NP/OP PCR tests, clearance from a healthcare professional, or resolution of symptoms. In the prospective study, mobile phlebotomists collected whole blood, serum and a nasopharyngeal or oropharyngeal swab from each participant. Participants in the prospective study had the option to provide additional blood draws and questionnaires over a 2-month period. Before DNA extraction, prospective study blood samples were shipped either frozen or at room temperature.

This clone was seen more than once but under ten times. The antigen it recognizes is unknown. Base quality data are lacking; no much larger clone is found one base away. The chain is assembled from TRBV4-1 and TRBJ1-5, with an unclear D gene assignment. The origin of this receptor is a man between 18 and 29 years old who had recovered from COVID-19. Material: PBMCs or T cells enriched from blood (not recorded which). The DNA sequence is given as TGCGCCAGCAGCCAAGATTCGGCAGACTTTAGCAATCAGCCCCAGCATTTT. This is translated as CASSQDSADFSNQPQHF.